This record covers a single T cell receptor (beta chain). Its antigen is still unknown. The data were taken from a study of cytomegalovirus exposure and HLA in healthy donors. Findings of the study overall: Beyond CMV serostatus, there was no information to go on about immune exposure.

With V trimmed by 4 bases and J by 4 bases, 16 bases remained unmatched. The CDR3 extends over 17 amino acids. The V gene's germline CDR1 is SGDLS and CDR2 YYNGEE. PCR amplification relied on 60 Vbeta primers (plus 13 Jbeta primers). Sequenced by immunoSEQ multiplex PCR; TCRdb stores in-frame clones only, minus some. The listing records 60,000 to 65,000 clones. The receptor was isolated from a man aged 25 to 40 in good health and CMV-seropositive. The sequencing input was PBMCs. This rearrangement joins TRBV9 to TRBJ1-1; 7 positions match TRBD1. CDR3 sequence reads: CASSPTTGRRAGTEAFF. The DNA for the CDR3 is TGTGCCAGCAGCCCAACGACAGGGAGGCGGGCGGGCACTGAAGCTTTCTTT.